This entry describes one TCR beta chain. The method was immunoSEQ multiplex PCR; TCRdb's version includes in-frame clones alone and lacks a portion of them. The table shows some 220,000 clones, with almost 85% occurring only once. These data are taken from a study of blood T cell repertoires in COVID-19. Patients in Seattle were enrolled during active infection, then followed longitudinally. The junction had 4 bases not matched to a gene; V was cut back by 4 bases and J by 7 bases. The V gene's germline CDR1 is KGHDR and CDR2 SFDVKD. The CDR3 loop spans 16 amino acids. This chain joins TRBV24-1 and TRBJ2-1; 15 bases map to TRBD2. Sequenced sample: peripheral blood. This TCR was sampled from a woman in her seventies with COVID-19, enrolled during active disease. CDR3 region: CATSDPGLAGGNEQFF. The CDR3 DNA reads TGTGCCACCAGTGACCCGGGACTAGCGGGAGGTAATGAGCAGTTCTTC.